This T cell receptor beta chain was captured by sequencing in a study of OX40 agonist ivuxolimab in advanced cancers. Study-level information: In three patients, partial responses were observed, one with hepatocellular carcinoma and two with cutaneous melanoma.

This CDR3 has 14 residues. Germline values: CDR1 MDHEN, CDR2 SYDVKM. The junction had 3 bases not matched to a gene; V was cut back by 5 bases and J by 4 bases. The data were produced by immunoSEQ multiplex PCR, yet TCRdb's version contains in-frame clones alone and is incomplete. The table has just under 45,000 clones, 75% to 85% seen once. The input for sequencing was CD4+ or CD8+ T cells sorted from blood, taken in a trial of the OX40 agonist ivuxolimab. The rearrangement joins TRBV28 to TRBJ1-2; 11 nucleotides match TRBD1. This receptor was identified in an adult with an advanced solid tumor such as melanoma, head and neck, liver or kidney cancer. The CDR3: CASSGQGATYGYTF. CDR3 bases: TGTGCCAGCAGTGGACAGGGGGCAACCTATGGCTACACCTTC.